This passage covers 18 T cell receptor beta chains from one sample sequenced in a study of blood T cell repertoires in COVID-19. The table came from immunoSEQ multiplex PCR; TCRdb's copy has only in-frame clones and leaves some out. The sample gives more than 25,000 clones, 80% to 90% of which show up once; about 3% is in the top ten. Sequencing was performed on peripheral blood. The source of these receptors is a human donor in a cohort sampled during active COVID-19.

V usage is TRBV18 and J usage is TRBJ1-1; D not certain. V lost 1 base, J lost 2 bases, and 8 bases lay in between. Per the germline V gene, CDR1 is KGHSH and CDR2 is LQKENI. This CDR3 region has 14 residues. The CDR3 spells CASSPRSGNTEAFF. The CDR3 DNA reads as TGTGCCAGCTCACCACGGTCAGGAAACACTGAAGCTTTCTTT. The full variable domain, its missing parts supplied by reference TRBV18 and TRBJ1-1, is NAGVMQNPRHLVRRRGQEARLRCSPMKGHSHVYWYRQLPEEGLKFMVYLQKENIIDESGMPKERFSAEFPKEGPSILRIQQVVRGDSAAYFCASSPRSGNTEAFFGQGTRLTVV.

The rearrangement joins TRBV6-5 to TRBJ2-7, with 8 positions matching TRBD1. Trimming took 6 bases from V and 2 from J; bases not matched to a gene: 6. Germline V gene data show CDR1 as MNHEY and CDR2 as SVGAGI. The CDR3 contains 14 residues. The CDR3 is CASRQGQAPYEQYF. For the CDR3, the DNA is TGTGCCAGCAGACAGGGACAGGCACCCTACGAGCAGTACTTC.

The chain is built from TRBV7-2 and TRBJ2-7; 12 bases agree with TRBD2. Germline V gene sequence: CDR1 SGHTA, CDR2 FQGNSA. The CDR3 runs to 19 residues. V dropped 2 bases and J dropped 4; count of bases not matched to a gene: 15. The CDR3 region is CASSLRQTSGSVMGYEQYF. CDR3 coding DNA: TGTGCCAGCAGCTTAAGGCAGACTAGCGGGAGTGTAATGGGTTACGAGCAGTACTTC.

V and J are TRBV19 and TRBJ2-2, with 8 bases aligning to TRBD1. Germline loops: CDR1 LNHDA, CDR2 SQIVND (reference sequence). This CDR3 has 15 amino acids. J was trimmed by 3 bases and V by 8 bases; bases with no gene match: 8. CDR3: CASRGAGGHTGELFF. The CDR3 region has the DNA TGTGCCAGTCGTGGTGCAGGGGGCCACACCGGGGAGCTGTTTTTT.

V gene TRBV3-1 (or the pseudogene TRBV3-2) combines with J gene TRBJ2-3; 7 bases are shared with TRBD2. The ends lost 9 bases at V and 0 bases at J; junction bases unmatched: 9. The CDR3 covers 15 residues. CDR1 and CDR2 from the germline V gene are LGHDT and YNNKEL (reference sequence). The CDR3 loop is CASARQRGSTDTQYF. The CDR3 DNA reads TGTGCCAGTGCGAGGCAGCGGGGTAGCACAGATACGCAGTATTTT.

The chain employs TRBV2 and TRBJ2-7; maybe TRBD2 (6 bases). The CDR3 length is 13 residues. Germline V gene sequence: CDR1 SNHLY, CDR2 FYNNEI. The germline V and J ends were trimmed by 6 bases and 3 bases, with 12 bases remaining between them. CDR3 in DNA: TGTGCCAGCAGGTTTACCGGGAGCTACGAGCAGTACTTC. It encodes CASRFTGSYEQYF.

The V call is TRBV27, the J call TRBJ1-1; TRBD1 is a possible D gene (5 bases). The CDR3 is made up of 13 amino acids. Germline V gene data show CDR1 as MNHEY and CDR2 as SMNVEV (reference sequence). Between the trimmed V and J ends, which lost 8 bases and 1 base, there was a span of 11 bases. The CDR3 protein is CASGRTRNTEAFF. The CDR3 nucleotides read TGTGCCAGCGGTAGGACAAGGAACACTGAAGCTTTCTTT.

The chain joins TRBV5-1 to TRBJ2-1; a weak D match, TRBD2 (5 bases). The CDR3 sequence is 12 residues long. Germline CDR1 and CDR2: SGHRS and YFSETQ. V lost 0 bases and J lost 8, with 6 bases in between. Written as DNA, the CDR3 is TGCGCCAGCAGCTTGGGAGGGTATGAGCAGTTCTTC. Encoded protein: CASSLGGYEQFF.

Concerning this clone itself: Other DNA variants within this sample encode the same CDR3. The chain has TRBV6-2 or TRBV6-3 and TRBJ2-2; perhaps TRBD2 as D (5 bases). CDR3 length: 14 residues. V lost 2 bases and J 1 base, leaving 5 bases between the germline ends. CDR1 is MNHEY and CDR2 is SVGEGT in the germline V gene. The CDR3 DNA sequence: TGTGCCAGCAGTTACGGGAGGAACACCGGGGAGCTGTTTTTT. It encodes CASSYGRNTGELFF.

V gene TRBV3-1 (or the pseudogene TRBV3-2) combines with J gene TRBJ2-2; 8 bases are shared with TRBD2. Germline CDR1 reads LGHDT; CDR2 reads YNNKEL (reference sequence). V gave up 4 bases and J gave up 1 base; unmatched junction bases: 5. CDR3 length: 16 amino acids. Here the CDR3 DNA reads TGTGCCAGCAGCCCGGGACTAGTGAGGAACACCGGGGAGCTGTTTTTT. Its translation: CASSPGLVRNTGELFF.

The V and J genes are TRBV18 and TRBJ2-6; tentatively, D is TRBD1 (5 bases). V lost 3 bases and J lost 0, with 15 bases in between. Germline V CDR1 and CDR2: KGHSH, LQKENI. CDR3 length equals 18 residues. CDR3 amino acids: CASSPLWGQSSGANVLTF. CDR3 DNA: TGTGCCAGCTCACCGCTCTGGGGCCAATCCTCTGGGGCCAACGTCCTGACTTTC.

This sequence joins TRBV3-1 (or the pseudogene TRBV3-2) and TRBJ2-7; possible D gene TRBD1, 6 bases. The length of the CDR3 is 14 residues. Trimming took 2 bases from V and 0 from J, leaving 8 bases between them. The germline V gene has CDR1 LGHDT and CDR2 YNNKEL (reference sequence). This CDR3 reads CASSQRGGSYEQYF. CDR3 DNA sequence: TGTGCCAGCAGCCAACGAGGGGGCTCCTACGAGCAGTACTTC.

Only one count was recorded for this clone. The chain carries TRBV9 and TRBJ2-5; 7 nucleotides match TRBD2. The CDR3 runs 13 residues. The ends lost 0 bases at V and 9 bases at J; junction bases unmatched: 5. Germline values: CDR1 SGDLS, CDR2 YYNGEE. DNA of the CDR3: TGTGCCAGCAGCGTAGGGGAGGCGGGAGCCCAGTACTTC. Amino acids: CASSVGEAGAQYF.

This chain joins TRBV19 and TRBJ1-5, with TRBD1 as a possible D gene (5 bases). V lost 9 bases, J lost 6 bases, and 21 bases lay in between. This CDR3 comprises 15 residues. CDR1 LNHDA and CDR2 SQIVND come from the germline V gene (reference sequence). Here the CDR3 DNA reads TGTGCCAGCCACGATGGGGGGAAAGGGATTCAGCCCCAGCATTTT. Translation: CASHDGGKGIQPQHF.

The chain carries TRBV4-2 and TRBJ2-2; D is perhaps TRBD1 (7 bases). V lost 4 bases and J lost 2, with 20 bases in between. This CDR3 has 18 residues. Germline V gene sequence: CDR1 LGHNA, CDR2 YNFKEQ. CDR3 in amino acids: CASSPTVGGGLNTGELFF. CDR3 bases: TGTGCCAGCAGCCCAACTGTTGGAGGGGGCCTTAACACCGGGGAGCTGTTTTTT.

This rearrangement joins TRBV12-5 to TRBJ2-7; perhaps TRBD2 as D (6 bases). With 3 bases removed from V and 4 bases from J, the gap between germline ends came to 13 bases. Germline CDR1 LGHNT, CDR2 FRNRAP. The CDR3 consists of 14 residues. The CDR3, as DNA: TGTGCTAGTGGTTTCGGGGGTATACGGTACGAGCAGTACTTC. Translated: CASGFGGIRYEQYF.

The count of this clone is one. The chain combines TRBV3-1 (or the pseudogene TRBV3-2) with TRBJ1-4, with a possible D match to TRBD1 (5 bases). This CDR3 is 13 amino acids long. The V gene's germline CDR1 is LGHDT and CDR2 YNNKEL (reference sequence). Between the trimmed V and J ends, which lost 4 bases and 16 bases, there was a span of 19 bases. Written as DNA, the CDR3 is TGTGCCAGCAGCCCTCGCGTCGGGGGACGGTCGTTTTTT. Residues: CASSPRVGGRSFF.

The chain joins TRBV7-6 to TRBJ2-2, with a tentative D call TRBD1 (5 bases). The germline V gene encodes CDR1 SGHVS and CDR2 FNYEAQ. The CDR3 is 15 residues long. V shed 0 bases and J shed 7 bases, with 12 bases lying between them. The DNA of the CDR3 is TGTGCCAGCAGCTTAGCGCAGGGTTATGGCGGGGAGCTGTTTTTT. It encodes CASSLAQGYGGELFF.